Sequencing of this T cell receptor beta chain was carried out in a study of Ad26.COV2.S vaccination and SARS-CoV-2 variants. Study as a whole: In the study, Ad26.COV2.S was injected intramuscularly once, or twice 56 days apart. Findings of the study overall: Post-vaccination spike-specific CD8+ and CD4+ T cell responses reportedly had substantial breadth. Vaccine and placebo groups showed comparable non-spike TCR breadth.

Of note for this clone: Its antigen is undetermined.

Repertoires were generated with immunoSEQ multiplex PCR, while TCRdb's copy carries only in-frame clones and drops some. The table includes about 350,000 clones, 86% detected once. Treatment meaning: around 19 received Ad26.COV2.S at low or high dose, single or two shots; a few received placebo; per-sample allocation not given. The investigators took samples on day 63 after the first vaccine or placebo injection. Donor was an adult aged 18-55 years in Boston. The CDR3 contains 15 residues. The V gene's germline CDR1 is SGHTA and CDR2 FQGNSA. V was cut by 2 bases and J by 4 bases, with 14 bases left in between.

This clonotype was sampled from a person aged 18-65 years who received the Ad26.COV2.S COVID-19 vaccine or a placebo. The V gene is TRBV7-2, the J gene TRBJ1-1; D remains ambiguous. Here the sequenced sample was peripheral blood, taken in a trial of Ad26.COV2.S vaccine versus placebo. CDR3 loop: CASSLFAGSFTEAFF. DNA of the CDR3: TGTGCCAGCAGCTTATTTGCGGGGTCGTTCACTGAAGCTTTCTTT.